This T cell receptor (beta chain) was sequenced in a study of Graves' ophthalmopathy and Graves' hyperthyroidism. Study-wide context: At the time of initial diagnosis and before any treatment, peripheral blood was collected. Points from the study as a whole: The model achieved about 70% sensitivity and roughly 72% specificity for ophthalmopathy progression.

Under 3 months in duration, the ophthalmopathy in affected donors had moderate-to-severe activity, CAS ≥3 and NOSPECS ≥4. Researchers took RNA transcripts and amplified TCR beta CDR3 regions from them. After a first-round RT-PCR with HTBI primers, a second-round multiplex PCR was run. One entry per CDR3 protein, called by TCRdb with MiXCR from the multiplex PCR reads. The sample has approximately 210,000 distinct CDR3 sequences, 25% to 30% seen once. This clonotype was picked up many times. Its antigen is unknown. Germline V gene sequence: CDR1 LGHNT, CDR2 FRNRAP. This CDR3 comprises 14 residues. J gave up 2 bases and V 5 bases, and 6 bases lay outside the gene matches.

The rearrangement uses TRBV12-5 and TRBJ2-7, with 7 bases aligning to TRBD2. The sequenced sample was peripheral blood. The TCR comes from a man in his fifties or sixties with Graves' ophthalmopathy. CDR3 loop: CASGKSGATYEQYF. CDR3 nucleotide sequence: TGTGCTAGTGGTAAAAGCGGGGCTACCTACGAGCAGTACTTC.